Included here is one T cell receptor beta chain sequence, with context. Its antigen is not identified. The data stem from a study of cytomegalovirus exposure and HLA in healthy donors. Points from the study as a whole: By HLA locus, TCR association rates varied in a later analysis, with DRB1 showing the most and HLA-C the fewest.

PCR employed 60 Vbeta and 13 Jbeta primers. TCRdb's table, derived via immunoSEQ multiplex PCR, lists solely in-frame clones and lacks some. The table includes about 130,000 clones, 80% detected once. Germline assignment: CDR1 SGHKS and CDR2 YYEKEE (reference sequence). V lost 4 bases and J lost 5; bases outside the gene matches: 2. This CDR3 has 14 residues. Input material: PBMCs. The clonotype comes from a man aged 35-49 years in good health and CMV-seronegative. V is TRBV5-5 and J is TRBJ1-6, with 8 bases lining up with TRBD1. CDR3 DNA sequence: TGTGCCAGCAGCCCACAGGGGGATAATTCACCCCTCCACTTT. It yields the protein CASSPQGDNSPLHF.